One sample yielded the 28 T cell receptor beta chains listed below, sequenced in a study of radiotherapy plus CTLA-4 blockade in lung cancer. Assay: immunoSEQ multiplex PCR; the TCRdb copy retains only in-frame clones and omits some. Here the sample spans about 110,000 clones, under 90% being singletons. The material sequenced was peripheral blood, taken from a patient treated with radiotherapy plus ipilimumab. The receptors shown here come from a human donor with non-small cell lung cancer that progressed on radiotherapy plus ipilimumab. Some clones in this sample may be carry-over from other donors' samples.

J is TRBJ1-1 and V is TRBV7-3; the D gene is possibly TRBD1 (6 bases). The CDR3 is 16 residues long. Germline CDR1 reads SGHTA; CDR2 reads FQGTGA. The V end lost 5 bases, the J end lost 4 bases, and 20 bases lay between the germline ends. This CDR3 reads CASSPQGLGLGTEAFF. The CDR3 DNA is TGTGCCAGCAGCCCCCAGGGGCTAGGTCTGGGCACTGAAGCTTTCTTT. Together with reference TRBV7-3 and TRBJ1-1, the CDR3 gives the full variable domain: GAGVSQTPSNKVTEKGKYVELRCDPISGHTALYWYRQSLGQGPEFLIYFQGTGAADDSGLPNDRFFAVRPEGSVSTLKIQRTERGDSAVYLCASSPQGLGLGTEAFFGQGTRLTVV.

The chain is built from TRBV10-1 and TRBJ1-5, with D tentatively TRBD1 (5 bases). Trimming took off 9 bases at V and 7 bases at J, with 19 bases between the two ends. The CDR3 consists of 14 residues. CDR1 is WNHNN and CDR2 is SYGVQD in the germline V gene (reference sequence). The CDR3 region has the DNA TGCGCCAGGTCAGGGAGGGAGACTCGCCAGCCCCAGCATTTT. It codes for CARSGRETRQPQHF.

V usage is TRBV7-8 and J usage is TRBJ1-1, with a tentative D call TRBD1 (5 bases). The CDR3 covers 12 residues. Trimming left V 5 bases short and J 11 bases short, with 15 bases between. Germline CDR1 and CDR2: SGHVS and FQNEAQ. DNA of the CDR3: TGTGCCAGCAGCCTCGGACCGAGGGGTGCTTTCTTT. Translating it yields CASSLGPRGAFF.

The chain uses TRBV7-2 and TRBJ1-1; unclear D gene. This CDR3 has 14 residues. The V end lost 2 bases, the J end lost 3 bases, and 10 bases lay between the germline ends. CDR1 is SGHTA and CDR2 is FQGNSA in the germline V gene. CDR3 sequence (DNA): TGTGCCAGCAGCTTAAGTTATCAGGACACTGAAGCTTTCTTT. Its protein is CASSLSYQDTEAFF.

CDR3 residues: CASRVSNGGPREFF. CDR3 nucleotides: TGTGCCAGTCGTGTCTCGAACGGAGGACCCCGGGAGTTCTTC. The gene calls are TRBV7-9 and TRBJ2-1; D possibly corresponds to TRBD2 (5 bases). Trimming stripped 9 bases from V and 14 bases from J, with 26 bases between. The germline gives CDR1 SEHNR, CDR2 FQNEAQ (reference sequence). CDR3 length: 14 residues.

The V gene is TRBV2, the J gene TRBJ2-7, with 8 bases matching TRBD2. V lost 5 bases, J lost 5 bases, and 8 bases stayed unmatched. CDR3 length equals 14 residues. The germline V gene encodes CDR1 SNHLY and CDR2 FYNNEI. The CDR3 DNA is TGTGCCAGCAGTATCGGGGGGGCCCTAAACGAGCAGTACTTC. Its translation is CASSIGGALNEQYF.

The J gene is TRBJ2-7, the V gene TRBV27, with 7 positions matching TRBD1. CDR1 is MNHEY and CDR2 is SMNVEV in the germline V gene (reference sequence). Trimming took 5 bases from V and 2 from J; bases not matched to a gene: 3. CDR3 size: 13 residues. CDR3 in DNA: TGTGCCAGCAGTCTCAGGGGGACCTACGAGCAGTACTTC. It specifies CASSLRGTYEQYF.

This clone was recorded once. This chain joins TRBV9 and TRBJ1-1, with 7 bases fitting TRBD1. Per germline, CDR1 SGDLS and CDR2 YYNGEE. The CDR3 covers 21 residues. V lost 3 bases and J lost 0; bases outside the gene matches: 23. The CDR3 spells CASSALKDRRHRIVLNTEAFF. In nucleotides, the CDR3 is TGTGCCAGCAGCGCACTTAAGGACAGGAGGCATCGAATAGTTTTGAACACTGAAGCTTTCTTT.

The chain carries TRBV6-5 and TRBJ1-1; 8 bases match TRBD1. V shed 0 bases and J 4 bases; nucleotides not matched to a gene: 4. The CDR3 has 15 amino acids. Germline assignment: CDR1 MNHEY and CDR2 SVGAGI. DNA for the CDR3: TGTGCCAGCAGTTACTCGCCAGGGGGCCTCACTGAAGCTTTCTTT. Encoded protein: CASSYSPGGLTEAFF.

The chain combines TRBV30 with TRBJ1-5, with TRBD1 as a possible D gene (5 bases). V gave up 1 base and J gave up 0 bases, with 16 bases separating them. The length of the CDR3 is 17 residues. Germline-derived CDR1 and CDR2 are GTSNPN and SVGIG (reference sequence). DNA of the CDR3: TGTGCCTGGAGTGGAGGCCCGGGGGTCTATAGCAATCAGCCCCAGCATTTT. This codes for CAWSGGPGVYSNQPQHF.

CDR3 amino acids: CASNPGLAGGPDTQYF. The CDR3 DNA reads TGTGCCAGCAACCCGGGACTAGCGGGGGGGCCAGATACGCAGTATTTT. The J gene is TRBJ2-3, the V gene TRBV5-4; the match to TRBD2 covers 16 bases. V shed 6 bases and J 4 bases; nucleotides not matched to a gene: 5. Germline V gene lookup returns CDR1 SGHNT and CDR2 YYREEE (reference sequence). The length of the CDR3 is 16 residues.

The rearrangement joins TRBV5-4 to TRBJ2-3, with no clear D. The CDR3 consists of 13 residues. Germline CDR1 and CDR2: SGHNT and YYREEE (reference sequence). V lost 2 bases and J lost 4, with 8 bases in between. The CDR3 here is CASSFFGADTQYF. The CDR3 nucleotides are TGTGCCAGCAGCTTTTTTGGGGCAGATACGCAGTATTTT.

This rearrangement joins TRBV15 to TRBJ1-2; a weak D match, TRBD1 (6 bases). The CDR3 is made up of 13 amino acids. Trimming took 5 bases from V and 4 from J, leaving 11 bases between them. Germline-derived CDR1 and CDR2 are LNHNV and YYDKDF (reference sequence). The CDR3 region is CATSEGQLYGYTF. CDR3 sequence (DNA): TGTGCCACCAGCGAAGGACAGCTCTATGGCTACACCTTC.

The gene calls are TRBV7-9 and TRBJ1-1, with TRBD1 identical over 8 bases. J lost 4 bases, V lost 4 bases, and 8 bases had no gene match. CDR3 length: 15 residues. Germline V gene sequence: CDR1 SEHNR, CDR2 FQNEAQ (reference sequence). CDR3 amino acids: CASSYKQGGSTEAFF. The CDR3 DNA sequence: TGTGCCAGCAGCTACAAACAGGGGGGGAGCACTGAAGCTTTCTTT.

J is TRBJ1-1 and V is TRBV5-5, with TRBD1 as a possible D gene (6 bases). CDR1 is SGHKS and CDR2 is YYEKEE in the germline V gene (reference sequence). Trimming took 0 bases from V and 4 from J, leaving 10 bases between them. The CDR3 is 14 residues long. CDR3 amino acids: CASSLAVRGTEAFF. The CDR3 bases are TGTGCCAGCAGCTTGGCGGTCAGGGGCACTGAAGCTTTCTTT. Variable domain in full (rest from reference TRBV5-5 and TRBJ1-1): DAGVTQSPTHLIKTRGQQVTLRCSPISGHKSVSWYQQVLGQGPQFIFQYYEKEERGRGNFPDRFSARQFPNYSSELNVNALLLGDSALYLCASSLAVRGTEAFFGQGTRLTVV.

This clone was recorded a few times. The chain links TRBV15 to TRBJ2-6; possible D gene TRBD1, 5 bases. Germline assignment: CDR1 LNHNV and CDR2 YYDKDF (reference sequence). The CDR3 covers 16 residues. V lost 0 bases and J lost 0, with 6 bases in between. The CDR3 loop is CATSRDRGSGANVLTF. The CDR3 DNA follows: TGTGCCACCAGCAGAGATAGGGGCTCTGGGGCCAACGTCCTGACTTTC. Full variable domain (missing parts from reference TRBV15 and TRBJ2-6): DAMVIQNPRYQVTQFGKPVTLSCSQTLNHNVMYWYQQKSSQAPKLLFHYYDKDFNNEADTPDNFQSRRPNTSFCFLDIRSPGLGDTAMYLCATSRDRGSGANVLTFGAGSRLTVL.

This clone has only one observation. V and J are TRBV11-2 and TRBJ2-2, with D uncertain. Germline loops: CDR1 SGHAT, CDR2 FQNNGV. The germline V and J ends were trimmed by 7 bases and 1 base, with 4 bases remaining between them. This CDR3 spans 12 amino acids. CDR3 bases: TGTGCCAGCACAGTGAACACCGGGGAGCTGTTTTTT. As protein: CASTVNTGELFF.

This clone came up a few times. The chain recombines TRBV6-5 with TRBJ2-5; 9 bases agree with TRBD2. In germline, CDR1 is MNHEY, CDR2 SVGAGI. This CDR3 region has 14 residues. Trimming at V came to 10 bases and at J to 2 bases, leaving 8 bases not matched to a gene. CDR3 bases: TGTGCCATAGGTAGCGGGGGTGATCAAGAGACCCAGTACTTC. It specifies CAIGSGGDQETQYF.

This chain links TRBV19 with TRBJ2-2; D is possibly TRBD1 (6 bases). CDR1 and CDR2 (germline): LNHDA, SQIVND (reference sequence). This CDR3 region has 15 residues. V lost 5 bases and J 5 bases, leaving 15 bases between the germline ends. The CDR3 nucleotides read TGTGCCAGTAGTGAGGACAGCTGGGGAACCGGGGAGCTGTTTTTT. It is translated as CASSEDSWGTGELFF.

The DNA for the CDR3 is TGTGCCTGGAAAAGGAGCGGGGGGGCATGGGATACGCAGTATTTT. The encoded protein is CAWKRSGGAWDTQYF. The chain carries TRBV30 and TRBJ2-3; 10 bases align to TRBD2. After removal of 4 bases from V and 6 bases from J, the junction contained 10 bases not matched to a gene. The CDR3 is 15 amino acids. Germline loops: CDR1 GTSNPN, CDR2 SVGIG (reference sequence).

J is TRBJ1-6 and V is TRBV27; D unclear. The V and J ends lost 3 bases and 0 bases respectively, with 6 bases between them. This CDR3 is built from 15 residues. From germline, CDR1 is MNHEY and CDR2 SMNVEV (reference sequence). CDR3 nucleotide sequence: TGTGCCAGCAGTTTGAGGAGCTCCTATAATTCACCCCTCCACTTT. Translation gives CASSLRSSYNSPLHF.

This rearrangement joins TRBV30 to TRBJ1-1; D is perhaps TRBD1 (5 bases). CDR3 size: 17 residues. The V end lost 2 bases, the J end lost 0 bases, and 19 bases lay between the germline ends. The germline CDR1 and CDR2 sequences are GTSNPN and SVGIG (reference sequence). In nucleotides, the CDR3 is TGTGCCTGGAGTCTCGAGGGGTCGGGGTGGGTGAACACTGAAGCTTTCTTT. Translating it yields CAWSLEGSGWVNTEAFF.

This chain links TRBV7-2 with TRBJ1-2; the match to TRBD1 covers 10 bases. This CDR3 comprises 11 residues. Germline trimming cut 4 bases from V and 13 bases from J; bases unmatched to any gene: 3. Germline V gene lookup returns CDR1 SGHTA and CDR2 FQGNSA. CDR3 residues: CASSSDRGRTF. CDR3 bases: TGTGCCAGCAGCTCTGACAGGGGGCGCACCTTC.

The chain joins TRBV10-3 to TRBJ2-7; 9 nucleotides align to TRBD1. The CDR3 sequence is 15 residues long. V lost 2 bases, J lost 4 bases, and 6 bases stayed unmatched. Per germline, CDR1 ENHRY and CDR2 SYGVKD. Here the CDR3 reads CAISEQQGALYEQYF. In DNA form, the CDR3 reads TGTGCCATCAGTGAGCAACAGGGGGCGCTGTACGAGCAGTACTTC.

The rearrangement joins TRBV9 to TRBJ2-3; D is ambiguous. Trimming pared 4 bases from V and 1 base from J, leaving 19 bases between. Germline V gives CDR1 SGDLS, CDR2 YYNGEE. This CDR3 contains 17 residues. CDR3 sequence: CASSPFFLTDGTDTQYF. The CDR3 DNA reads TGTGCCAGCAGCCCTTTCTTTCTGACCGACGGCACAGATACGCAGTATTTT.

The gene calls are TRBV27 and TRBJ1-1; the D is unclear. This CDR3 spans 14 amino acids. Between the trimmed V and J ends, which lost 3 bases and 4 bases, there was a span of 12 bases. CDR1 is MNHEY and CDR2 is SMNVEV in the germline V gene (reference sequence). CDR3 bases: TGTGCCAGCAGTTTCGCCGCGCGGGGCACTGAAGCTTTCTTT. As protein: CASSFAARGTEAFF.

The chain links TRBV5-1 to TRBJ2-3, with D hard to call. Trimming shortened V by 2 bases and J by 4 bases, and 11 bases separated the two germline ends. The germline CDR1 and CDR2 sequences are SGHRS and YFSETQ. This CDR3 has 14 amino acids. The CDR3 DNA sequence: TGCGCCAGCAGCTTCAACCCTATGTCAGATACGCAGTATTTT. Translated: CASSFNPMSDTQYF.

The chain couples TRBV19 to TRBJ1-2, with a possible D match to TRBD1 (5 bases). The germline V and J ends were trimmed by 7 bases and 0 bases, with 15 bases remaining between them. Germline values: CDR1 LNHDA, CDR2 SQIVND (reference sequence). The CDR3 is 15 amino acids. CDR3 bases: TGTGCCAGTACCACCGGGACCGCCTCTAACTATGGCTACACCTTC. It is translated as CASTTGTASNYGYTF.